This T cell receptor beta chain is from a study of siplizumab effects on memory and regulatory T cells (dated by TCRdb to the late 2010s). In the study overall: The study looked at the effect of siplizumab, an anti-CD2 antibody, on alloreactive T-cell subsets in allogeneic mixed lymphocyte reactions made from human PBMCs.

Broader findings and caveats from the paper: In reactions with siplizumab, an average of about 69% of mappable alloreactive CD4+ clones were Treg-derived, compared with 26.9% in control reactions. The cumulative frequency of alloreactive sequences that could be traced back to unstimulated CD4+ memory T cells was significantly reduced by siplizumab. Because sequences below about 10^-5 frequency were poorly captured, only a minor fraction of alloreactive clones could be mapped to unstimulated subsets. Unstimulated naive T cells appeared more diverse than memory T cells, and naive cells seemed to contribute substantially to the alloresponse. Whether proliferating Tregs from siplizumab cultures actually had suppressive function was not functionally confirmed. A naive or memory phenotype could not be assigned to roughly 75-97% of proliferating CD4+ or CD8+ clones.

Sorted unstimulated T cells and proliferating T cells recovered from mixed lymphocyte reactions underwent TCRbeta CDR3 sequencing. Fresh whole blood from roughly nine HLA-typed healthy donors was used as the source from which PBMCs were isolated. With regard to this clone: The antigen it binds to is not known. Base qualities were left out, and no much larger clone turns up one base away.

The library was built by means of the immunoSEQ multiplex PCR assay. The deep sequencing platform assayed approximately 10^5 TCR templates per sample. Genomic DNA extracted from sorted T cells was used for TCRbeta CDR3 sequencing. On the study's bioinformatics: The R programming language was used for the clonal analysis of the TCRbeta CDR3 data. Comparing unstimulated samples against CFSE-low samples taken after the reaction was how alloreactive CD4+ and CD8+ clones were defined. Regulatory or non-regulatory origin was assigned to alloreactive CD4+ clones by matching of sequences to sorted unstimulated Treg and non-Treg repertoires. TCRdb obtained this table from immuneACCESS and retained in-frame rearrangements with V and J assigned. These tables miss some clones; where compared with another copy, unresolved V genes account for less than half of the shortfall, and the remainder is unexplained. From that table come the V and J calls and clone size; the DNA was used to work out D and trimming. The sample has about 110,000 clones on record, around 90% of them singletons. In total, the top ten clones hold 1.3% of the sample.

The TCR was taken from a human donor in good health. Sequenced input: CD4+ T cells sorted from blood.

The nucleotide sequence reads TGTGCCAGCAGTTACTCGAAAGGCAATACTGAAGCTTTCTTT. This is translated as CASSYSKGNTEAFF. The V and J genes are TRBV6-5 and TRBJ1-1, with the D gene not clear enough to name. V loses 0 bases, J loses 5 bases, and the germline ends lie 10 bases apart. Taken from the germline V gene, the CDR1 and CDR2 loops are MNHEY and SVGAGI. The CDR3, cysteine through phenylalanine, is 14 amino acids long. Only the CDR3 part of the read is kept: 42 bases, read in frame from the first base.